This TCR beta chain was recorded in a study of T cell changes during pregnancy in multiple sclerosis. Trimming left V 5 bases short and J 0 bases short, with 11 bases between. The CDR3 extends over 16 amino acids. Germline CDR1 is SGHTA and CDR2 is FQGNSA. The protocol was immunoSEQ multiplex PCR, while the TCRdb copy is restricted to in-frame clones and leaves out a portion. The repertoire consists of 85,000 to 100,000 clones, with approximately 92% occurring once and the leading ten covering 1.5%. The chain uses TRBV7-2 and TRBJ2-6; D call uncertain. Specimen: peripheral blood, collected in the first trimester of pregnancy. This clonotype was sampled from a female donor with multiple sclerosis, enrolled in a pregnancy study. CDR3 DNA: TGTGCCAGCAGCCGCTTCAGAAGCTCTGGGGCCAACGTCCTGACTTTC. Its protein is CASSRFRSSGANVLTF.